These T cell receptor beta chains were read from a single sample in a study of T cells in Graves' hyperthyroidism and ophthalmopathy. TCRdb reprocessed the multiplex PCR reads with MiXCR, giving one entry per CDR3 protein. This sample has fewer than 650,000 distinct CDR3 sequences; around 43% occur once, and the top ten carry around 47%. The material sequenced was peripheral blood or thyroid tissue (not recorded which). The receptor set was obtained from an adult woman with Graves' disease, either hyperthyroidism or ophthalmopathy (not recorded which). CDR3s include the opening cysteine and the closing phenylalanine or tryptophan. D genes are given only for firm matches. Size is omitted from some rows. Given values are once, few, many or a class for expanded clones.

v_gene: TRBV2; j_gene: TRBJ1-5; abundance: -; d_gene: -; CDR3nt: TGTGCCAGCAGGAACCAGCATTTT; CDR3aa: CASRNQHF
v_gene: TRBV7-2; j_gene: TRBJ2-2; abundance: many; d_gene: TRBD1; CDR3nt: TGTGCCAGCAGCTTTCGGGGACAGGGCCTCACCGGGGAGCTGTTTTTT; CDR3aa: CASSFRGQGLTGELFF
v_gene: TRBV7-3; j_gene: TRBJ2-5; abundance: -; d_gene: -; CDR3nt: TGCGCCAGCAGCCAAGCGTTCACTAGCCGACGGGAGACCCAGTACTTC; CDR3aa: CASSQAFTSRRETQYF
v_gene: TRBV2; j_gene: TRBJ2-6; abundance: -; d_gene: -; CDR3nt: TGTGCCAGCACTCCTCATTCCGGGGCCAACGTCCTGACTTTC; CDR3aa: CASTPHSGANVLTF
v_gene: TRBV15; j_gene: TRBJ1-6; abundance: -; d_gene: -; CDR3nt: TGTGCCACCAGCAGAGGGGGCGGTTCACCCCTCCACTTT; CDR3aa: CATSRGGGSPLHF
v_gene: TRBV10-2; j_gene: TRBJ1-1; abundance: -; d_gene: -; CDR3nt: TGTGCCAGCAATAGAGGGAAGGGTGAAGCTTTCTTT; CDR3aa: CASNRGKGEAFF
v_gene: TRBV29-1; j_gene: TRBJ2-7; abundance: -; d_gene: -; CDR3nt: TGCAGCGTTGGAGAGGGCCACTCCTACGAGCAGTACTTC; CDR3aa: CSVGEGHSYEQYF
v_gene: TRBV7-3; j_gene: TRBJ2-2; abundance: many; d_gene: TRBD1; CDR3nt: TGTGCCAGCAGCCCTCAGGGGGTACCCGGGGAGCTGTTTTTT; CDR3aa: CASSPQGVPGELFF
v_gene: TRBV13; j_gene: TRBJ1-5; abundance: -; d_gene: TRBD1; CDR3nt: TGTGCCAGCCAGATACAGGGGAATCAGCCCCAGCATTTT; CDR3aa: CASQIQGNQPQHF
v_gene: TRBV10-2; j_gene: TRBJ1-1; abundance: -; d_gene: -; CDR3nt: TGCGCCAGCAGTAGAAACGGTGACACTGAAGCTTTCTTT; CDR3aa: CASSRNGDTEAFF
v_gene: TRBV7-4; j_gene: TRBJ2-6; abundance: -; d_gene: TRBD1; CDR3nt: TGTGCCAGCAGCTTAGACAGGGGGTACTCTGGGGCCAACGTCCTGACTTTC; CDR3aa: CASSLDRGYSGANVLTF
v_gene: TRBV2; j_gene: TRBJ1-1; abundance: -; d_gene: -; CDR3nt: TGTGCCAGCAGTGAGGTGGGGGGCAGCACTGAAGCTTTCTTT; CDR3aa: CASSEVGGSTEAFF
v_gene: TRBV20-1; j_gene: TRBJ2-5; abundance: -; d_gene: TRBD2; CDR3nt: TGCAGTGCCAGCAAAGAGCGGGGAGGGACCCAGTACTTC; CDR3aa: CSASKERGGTQYF
v_gene: TRBV12-3/TRBV12-4; j_gene: TRBJ1-5; abundance: once; d_gene: -; CDR3nt: TGTGCCAGCAGTTCCACCGCGGACCAGCCCCAGCATTTT; CDR3aa: CASSSTADQPQHF
v_gene: TRBV12-3/TRBV12-4; j_gene: TRBJ1-3; abundance: few; d_gene: -; CDR3nt: TGTGCCAGCAGTTTATCCTCGGGTCTAGCGGGAAACACCATATATTTT; CDR3aa: CASSLSSGLAGNTIYF
v_gene: TRBV7-9; j_gene: TRBJ1-2; abundance: -; d_gene: -; CDR3nt: TGTGCCAGCAGCCACCGGGTGGCTATGGGTGCGAAAGGCTACACCTTC; CDR3aa: CASSHRVAMGAKGYTF
v_gene: TRBV2; j_gene: TRBJ2-7; abundance: many; d_gene: -; CDR3nt: TGTGCCAGCAAAACTGGATGGACAGAGGGCGAGCAGTACTTC; CDR3aa: CASKTGWTEGEQYF
v_gene: TRBV24-1; j_gene: TRBJ2-5; abundance: -; d_gene: TRBD2; CDR3nt: TGTGCCACCGGAGGACTAGCGGGTGTTGAGACCCAGTACTTC; CDR3aa: CATGGLAGVETQYF
v_gene: TRBV7-7; j_gene: TRBJ2-7; abundance: -; d_gene: -; CDR3nt: TGTGCCAGCAGCGCAGAATTTAAACCGAATCCCTACGAGCAGTACTTC; CDR3aa: CASSAEFKPNPYEQYF
v_gene: TRBV20-1; j_gene: TRBJ1-2; abundance: -; d_gene: -; CDR3nt: TGCAGTGCTGAACAGGCGTCTAACTATGGCTACACCTTC; CDR3aa: CSAEQASNYGYTF
v_gene: TRBV20-1; j_gene: TRBJ1-6; abundance: -; d_gene: TRBD1; CDR3nt: TGCAGTGCTACCGGGACAGGGAGCTCCTATAATTCACCCCTCCACTTT; CDR3aa: CSATGTGSSYNSPLHF
v_gene: TRBV12-3/TRBV12-4; j_gene: TRBJ2-5; abundance: -; d_gene: -; CDR3nt: TGTGCCAGCAGCTCTAGAGTTGAGACCCAGTACTTC; CDR3aa: CASSSRVETQYF